The 3 T cell receptor beta chains below were found in one sample sequenced in a study of spatial heterogeneity in lung cancer. Study outcomes and limitations: For expanded intratumoral alpha and beta TCRs, counts tracked tumor mutation counts.

These receptors' targets are unknown. Time point here: sample taken at primary tumor resection. TCRdb re-derived calls from the 5' RACE reads in MiXCR, one entry per CDR3 protein. The sample has about 280 distinct CDR3 sequences, roughly 42% seen once. The sample here was lung tumor tissue, taken at surgery. Receptors were obtained from a male donor with early-stage non-small cell lung cancer.

About this clonotype itself: A junction end diverges from the germline sequence, so it may reflect a read error. This sequence joins TRBV7-3 and TRBJ2-1; D gene uncertain. Germline V gives CDR1 SGHTA, CDR2 FQGTGA. The CDR3 sequence is 13 residues long. The CDR3 loop reads CASSTVQIDEQFF. The CDR3 nucleotides are TGTGCCAGCAGCACCGTCCAGATAGATGAACAGTTCTTC.

This clonotype qualifies as large (0.1 to 1%). The V gene is TRBV6-2 or TRBV6-3, the J gene TRBJ2-7; no clear D. The length of the CDR3 is 15 residues. Germline CDR1 MNHEY, CDR2 SVGEGT. V dropped 2 bases and J dropped 2 bases, with 13 bases sitting between them. This CDR3 reads CASSYVADPTYEQYF. In DNA form, the CDR3 reads TGTGCCAGCAGTTACGTGGCAGATCCAACCTACGAGCAGTACTTC.

This clonotype was seen more than once but under ten times. The rearrangement uses TRBV5-1 and TRBJ2-5; D is perhaps TRBD1 (6 bases). Trimming pared 4 bases from V and 4 bases from J, leaving 11 bases between. Germline loops: CDR1 SGHRS, CDR2 YFSETQ. This CDR3 contains 13 residues. In DNA form, the CDR3 reads TGCGCCAGCAGCGTGGGACAACGAGAGACCCAGTACTTC. Its protein product is CASSVGQRETQYF.